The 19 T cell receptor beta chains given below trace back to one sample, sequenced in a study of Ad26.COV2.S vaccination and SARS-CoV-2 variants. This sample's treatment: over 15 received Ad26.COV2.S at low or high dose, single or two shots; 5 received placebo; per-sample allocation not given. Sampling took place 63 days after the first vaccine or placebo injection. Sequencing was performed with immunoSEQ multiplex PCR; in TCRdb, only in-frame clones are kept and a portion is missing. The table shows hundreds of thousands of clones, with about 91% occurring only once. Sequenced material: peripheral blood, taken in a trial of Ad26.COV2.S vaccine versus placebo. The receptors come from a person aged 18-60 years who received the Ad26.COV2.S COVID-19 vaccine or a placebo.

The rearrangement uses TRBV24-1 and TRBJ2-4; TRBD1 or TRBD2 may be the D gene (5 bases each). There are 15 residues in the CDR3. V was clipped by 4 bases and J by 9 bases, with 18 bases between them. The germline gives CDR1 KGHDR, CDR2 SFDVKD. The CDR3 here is CATSDSGTSFGIQYF. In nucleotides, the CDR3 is TGTGCCACCAGTGACTCCGGGACGAGTTTCGGCATTCAGTACTTC.

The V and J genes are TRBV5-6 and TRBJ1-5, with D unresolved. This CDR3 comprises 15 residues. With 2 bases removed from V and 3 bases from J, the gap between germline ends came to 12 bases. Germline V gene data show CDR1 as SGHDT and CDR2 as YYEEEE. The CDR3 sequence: CASSFRQANNQPQHF. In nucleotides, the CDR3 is TGTGCCAGCAGCTTTCGGCAGGCGAACAATCAGCCCCAGCATTTT.

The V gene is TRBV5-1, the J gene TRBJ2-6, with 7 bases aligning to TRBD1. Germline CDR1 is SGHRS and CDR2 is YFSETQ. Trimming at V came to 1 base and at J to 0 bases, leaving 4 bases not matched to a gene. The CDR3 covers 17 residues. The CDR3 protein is CASSLWDSSSGANVLTF. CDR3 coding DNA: TGCGCCAGCAGCTTGTGGGACAGCAGCTCTGGGGCCAACGTCCTGACTTTC.

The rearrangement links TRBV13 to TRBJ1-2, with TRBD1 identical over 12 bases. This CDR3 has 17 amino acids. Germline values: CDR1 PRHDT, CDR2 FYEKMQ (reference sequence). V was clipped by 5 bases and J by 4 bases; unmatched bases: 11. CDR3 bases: TGTGCCAGCAGCCCAAGTGGGACAGGGGGCGCGAGCTATGGCTACACCTTC. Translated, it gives CASSPSGTGGASYGYTF.

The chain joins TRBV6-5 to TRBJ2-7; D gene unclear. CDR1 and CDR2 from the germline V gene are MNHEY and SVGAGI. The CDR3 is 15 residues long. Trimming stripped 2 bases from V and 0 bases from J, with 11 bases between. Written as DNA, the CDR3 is TGTGCCAGCAGTTACGGCGGCCCCCCCTCCTACGAGCAGTACTTC. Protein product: CASSYGGPPSYEQYF.

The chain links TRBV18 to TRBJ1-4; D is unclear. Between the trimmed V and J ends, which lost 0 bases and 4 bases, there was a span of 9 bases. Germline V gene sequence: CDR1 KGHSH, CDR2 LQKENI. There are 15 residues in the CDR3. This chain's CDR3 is CASSPPGALNEKLFF. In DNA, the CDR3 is TGTGCCAGCTCACCACCGGGAGCCCTTAATGAAAAACTGTTTTTT.

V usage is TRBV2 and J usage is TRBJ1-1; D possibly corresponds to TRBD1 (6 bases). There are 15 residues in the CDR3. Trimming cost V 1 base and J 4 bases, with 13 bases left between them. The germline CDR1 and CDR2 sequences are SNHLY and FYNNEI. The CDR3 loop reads CASSEERGMVTEAFF. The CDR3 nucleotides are TGTGCCAGCAGTGAAGAGAGGGGGATGGTCACTGAAGCTTTCTTT.

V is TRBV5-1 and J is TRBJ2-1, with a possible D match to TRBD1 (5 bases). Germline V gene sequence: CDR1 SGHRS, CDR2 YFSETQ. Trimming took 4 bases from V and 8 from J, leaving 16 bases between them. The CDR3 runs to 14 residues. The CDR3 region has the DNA TGCGCCAGCAGCCGCACCCCCAGGGTTGATGAGCAGTTCTTC. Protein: CASSRTPRVDEQFF.

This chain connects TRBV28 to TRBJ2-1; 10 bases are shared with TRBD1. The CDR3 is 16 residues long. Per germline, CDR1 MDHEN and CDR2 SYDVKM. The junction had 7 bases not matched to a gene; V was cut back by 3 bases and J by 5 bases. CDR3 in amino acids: CASSFLDGTGDNEQFF. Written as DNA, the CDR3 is TGTGCCAGCAGTTTTTTGGATGGGACAGGGGACAATGAGCAGTTCTTC. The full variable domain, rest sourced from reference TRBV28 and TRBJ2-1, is DVKVTQSSRYLVKRTGEKVFLECVQDMDHENMFWYRQDPGLGLRLIYFSYDVKMKEKGDIPEGYSVSREKKERFSLILESASTNQTSMYLCASSFLDGTGDNEQFFGPGTRLTVL.

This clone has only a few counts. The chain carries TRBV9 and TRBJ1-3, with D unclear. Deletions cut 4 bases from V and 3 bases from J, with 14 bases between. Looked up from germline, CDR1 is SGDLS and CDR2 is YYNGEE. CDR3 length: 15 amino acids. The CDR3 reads CASSSRAGFGNTIYF. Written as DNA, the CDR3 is TGTGCCAGCAGCTCTCGGGCGGGCTTTGGAAACACCATATATTTT. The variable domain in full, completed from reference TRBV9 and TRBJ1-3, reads DSGVTQTPKHLITATGQRVTLRCSPRSGDLSVYWYQQSLDQGLQFLIQYYNGEERAKGNILERFSAQQFPDLHSELNLSSLELGDSALYFCASSSRAGFGNTIYFGEGSWLTVV.

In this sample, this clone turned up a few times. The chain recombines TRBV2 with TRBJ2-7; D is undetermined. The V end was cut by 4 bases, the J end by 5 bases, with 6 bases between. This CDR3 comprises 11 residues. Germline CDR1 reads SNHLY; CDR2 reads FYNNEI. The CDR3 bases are TGTGCCAGCAGTGTGTATGACGAGCAGTACGTC. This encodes CASSVYDEQYV.

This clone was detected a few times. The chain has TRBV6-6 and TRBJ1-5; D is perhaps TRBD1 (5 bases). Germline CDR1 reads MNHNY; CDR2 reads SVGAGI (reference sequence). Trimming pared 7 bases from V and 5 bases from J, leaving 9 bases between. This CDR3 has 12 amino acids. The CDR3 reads CASNGGDQPQHF. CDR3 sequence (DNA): TGTGCCAGCAATGGGGGGGATCAGCCCCAGCATTTT.

Here the CDR3 DNA reads TGTGCCAGTAGTACTACATTGGGAAACACCATATATTTT. It is translated as CASSTTLGNTIYF. The chain uses TRBV19 and TRBJ1-3, with D hard to call. The CDR3 has 13 amino acids. Between the trimmed V and J ends, which lost 4 bases and 4 bases, there was a span of 8 bases. Germline CDR1 LNHDA, CDR2 SQIVND (reference sequence).

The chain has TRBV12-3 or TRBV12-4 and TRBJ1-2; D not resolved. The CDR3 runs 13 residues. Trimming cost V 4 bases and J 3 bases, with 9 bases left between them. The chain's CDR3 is CASSSQEDYGYTF. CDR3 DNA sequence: TGTGCCAGCAGTTCCCAGGAGGACTATGGCTACACCTTC.

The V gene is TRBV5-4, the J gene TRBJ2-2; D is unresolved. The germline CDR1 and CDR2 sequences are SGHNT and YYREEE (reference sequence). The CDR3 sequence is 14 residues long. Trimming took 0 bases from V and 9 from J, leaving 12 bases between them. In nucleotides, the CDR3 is TGTGCCAGCAGCTTGGGGACGGGCACGAGGGAGCTGTTTTTT. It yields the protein CASSLGTGTRELFF.

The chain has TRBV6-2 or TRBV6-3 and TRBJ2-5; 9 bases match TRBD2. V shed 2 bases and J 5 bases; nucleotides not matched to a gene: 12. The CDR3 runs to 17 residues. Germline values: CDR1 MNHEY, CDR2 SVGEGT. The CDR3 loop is CASSYPISAGGMETQYF. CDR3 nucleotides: TGTGCCAGCAGTTACCCTATTTCGGCGGGAGGGATGGAGACCCAGTACTTC.

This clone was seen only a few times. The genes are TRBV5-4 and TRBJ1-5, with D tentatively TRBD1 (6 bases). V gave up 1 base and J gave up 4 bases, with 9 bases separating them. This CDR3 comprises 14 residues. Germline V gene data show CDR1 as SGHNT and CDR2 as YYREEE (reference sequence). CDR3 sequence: CASSLWGANQPQHF. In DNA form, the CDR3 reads TGTGCCAGCAGCTTGTGGGGGGCGAATCAGCCCCAGCATTTT. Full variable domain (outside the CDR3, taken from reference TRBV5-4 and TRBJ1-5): ETGVTQSPTHLIKTRGQQVTLRCSSQSGHNTVSWYQQALGQGPQFIFQYYREEENGRGNFPPRFSGLQFPNYSSELNVNALELDDSALYLCASSLWGANQPQHFGDGTRLSIL.

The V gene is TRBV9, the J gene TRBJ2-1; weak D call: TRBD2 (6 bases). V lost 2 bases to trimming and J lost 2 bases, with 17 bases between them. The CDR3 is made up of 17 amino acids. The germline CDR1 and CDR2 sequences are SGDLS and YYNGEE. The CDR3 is CASSVGVGRGPYNEQFF. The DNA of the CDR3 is TGTGCCAGCAGCGTTGGTGTTGGGCGGGGCCCCTACAATGAGCAGTTCTTC.

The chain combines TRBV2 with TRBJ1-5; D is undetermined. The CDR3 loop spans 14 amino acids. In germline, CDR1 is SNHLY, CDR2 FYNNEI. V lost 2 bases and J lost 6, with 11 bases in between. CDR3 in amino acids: CASSELVETQPQHF. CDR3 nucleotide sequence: TGTGCCAGCAGTGAATTGGTTGAGACTCAGCCCCAGCATTTT.